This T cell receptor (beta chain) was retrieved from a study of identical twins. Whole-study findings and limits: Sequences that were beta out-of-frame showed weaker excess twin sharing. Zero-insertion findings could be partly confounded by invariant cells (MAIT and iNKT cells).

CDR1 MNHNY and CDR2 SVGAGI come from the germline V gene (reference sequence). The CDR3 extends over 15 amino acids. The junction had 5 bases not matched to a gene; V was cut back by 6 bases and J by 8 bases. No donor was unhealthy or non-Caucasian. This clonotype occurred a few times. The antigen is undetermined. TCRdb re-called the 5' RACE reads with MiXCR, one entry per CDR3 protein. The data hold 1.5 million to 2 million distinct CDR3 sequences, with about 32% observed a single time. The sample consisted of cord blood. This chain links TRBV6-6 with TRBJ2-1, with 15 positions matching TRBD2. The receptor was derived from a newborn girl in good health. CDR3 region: CASRWTSGGAHEQFF. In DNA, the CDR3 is TGTGCCAGCAGATGGACTAGCGGGGGGGCCCATGAGCAGTTCTTC.